This TCR beta chain appears in the sequencing data of a study of T cell repertoires in ileal Crohn's disease. Study-wide context: About half of patients got postoperative therapy: 11 thiopurines, under 20 anti-TNF. Study-wide points: High-frequency clones were more common in sorted CD8 than CD4 cells.

The CDR3 sequence is 16 residues long. The ends lost 5 bases at V and 7 bases at J; junction bases unmatched: 9. Germline values: CDR1 LNHDA, CDR2 SQIVND (reference sequence). In regard to this clone: Antigen unknown.

Per sample, around 0.55 micrograms of biopsy DNA were TCRB immunosequenced. This table comes from immunoSEQ multiplex PCR, and its TCRdb copy is limited to in-frame clones, with some not included. The profile covers fewer than 4,500 clones, with roughly 65% appearing a single time and about a sixth taken by the ten largest. Eligibility required adulthood, ileal or ileocolonic Crohn's disease and indicated ileocolonic resection. Sequencing was performed on ileal tissue. The rearrangement links TRBV19 to TRBJ2-2; 11 bases line up with TRBD2. The source of this sequence is an adult with Crohn's disease. CDR3 DNA: TGTGCCAGTAGTGTTATAGCGGGGGGGCCGAACGGGGAGCTGTTTTTT. This translates into CASSVIAGGPNGELFF.